These 32 T cell receptor beta chains were sequenced from one sample in a study of T cell responses to AZD1222 COVID-19 vaccine (TCRdb year 2021). Library creation used the immunoSEQ multiplex PCR assay. TCRdb's version of the immuneACCESS table is confined to in-frame rearrangements and falls short of the full clone set. An unresolved V gene accounts for under half of the shortfall where checked; the remainder is of unknown origin. Across this sample there are around 130,000 clones, with approximately 90% seen only once. The ten biggest clones cover 1.4% to 1.5% of the sample. The intended sense of this specimen's time point label: baseline before first vaccination. The sequences come from peripheral blood, collected on day 0 of AZD1222 vaccination. Receptors originate from an adult in good health.

The chain joins TRBV4-1 to TRBJ1-4; D may be TRBD1 (6 bases). From germline, CDR1 is MGHRA and CDR2 YSYEKL. CDR3 length: 15 amino acids. V was pared by 3 bases and J by 3 bases, with 11 bases between. CDR3 protein: CASSHPGGSNEKLFF. Written as DNA, the CDR3 is TGCGCCAGCAGCCACCCGGGGGGCTCTAATGAAAAACTGTTTTTT.

The CDR3, as DNA: TGTGCCACCAGTGGTATCGGGGCTGGCAATCAGCCCCAGCATTTT. This gives the protein CATSGIGAGNQPQHF. The chain joins TRBV24-1 to TRBJ1-5, with D tentatively TRBD1 (5 bases). Trimming shortened V by 5 bases and J by 2 bases, and 12 bases separated the two germline ends. The CDR3 sequence is 15 residues long. Germline CDR1 is KGHDR and CDR2 is SFDVKD.

This chain joins TRBV4-3 and TRBJ2-7, with 7 nucleotides matching TRBD2. After removal of 2 bases from V and 2 bases from J, the junction contained 6 bases not matched to a gene. The CDR3 sequence is 15 residues long. The V gene's germline CDR1 is LGHNA and CDR2 YSLEER. Here the CDR3 reads CASSQWEGGAYEQYF. The CDR3 DNA sequence: TGCGCCAGCAGCCAATGGGAGGGAGGGGCCTACGAGCAGTACTTC.

The chain uses TRBV11-2 and TRBJ2-7; D is unresolved. Germline loops: CDR1 SGHAT, CDR2 FQNNGV. V was cut by 4 bases and J by 10 bases, with 14 bases left in between. The CDR3 extends over 12 amino acids. The CDR3 region has the DNA TGTGCCAGCAGCTCAAGAAGGGCACCTCAGTACTTC. Translated: CASSSRRAPQYF.

This clone was found once. V and J are TRBV5-1 and TRBJ2-7, with D possibly matching TRBD1 (5 bases). Trimming stripped 3 bases from V and 0 bases from J, with 10 bases between. The V gene's germline CDR1 is SGHRS and CDR2 YFSETQ. The CDR3 length is 14 residues. The CDR3 here is CASSWVDSSYEQYF. The CDR3 DNA sequence: TGCGCCAGCAGCTGGGTCGACAGCTCCTACGAGCAGTACTTC.

The chain has TRBV12-3 or TRBV12-4 and TRBJ2-7, with TRBD2 as a possible D gene (6 bases). The CDR3 sequence is 12 residues long. Deletions cut 6 bases from V and 5 bases from J, with 11 bases between. The CDR3 loop reads CASSPGDHEQYF. The CDR3 region has the DNA TGTGCCAGCAGCCCGGGAGACCACGAGCAGTACTTC.

This sequence joins TRBV6-6 and TRBJ1-2, with D perhaps matching TRBD1 (5 bases). There are 11 residues in the CDR3. Trimming stripped 4 bases from V and 8 bases from J, with 8 bases between. Germline lookup yields CDR1 MNHNY and CDR2 SVGAGI (reference sequence). CDR3 sequence: CASSFREGYTF. In DNA, the CDR3 is TGTGCCAGCAGTTTCAGGGAAGGCTACACCTTC.

The chain recombines TRBV19 with TRBJ1-5; 10 nucleotides align to TRBD1. The CDR3 is made up of 17 amino acids. V was pared by 6 bases and J by 0 bases, with 8 bases of the junction left unmatched. Germline CDR1 reads LNHDA; CDR2 reads SQIVND (reference sequence). CDR3 region: CASSPRQGAISNQPQHF. The CDR3 coding sequence is TGTGCCAGTAGCCCTAGACAGGGGGCCATTAGCAATCAGCCCCAGCATTTT.

The chain uses TRBV2 and TRBJ1-1; a weak D match, TRBD1 (5 bases). The CDR3 consists of 16 residues. In germline, CDR1 is SNHLY, CDR2 FYNNEI. The ends were cut back, 4 bases at V and 4 bases at J, with 19 bases in the middle. DNA for the CDR3: TGTGCCAGCAGTGTATCTTGGGGCCAGGGCTCCACTGAAGCTTTCTTT. Its translation is CASSVSWGQGSTEAFF.

The CDR3 DNA reads as TGTGCCAGCTCCCGCGGTCCCAATGAAAAACTGTTTTTT. Translated, it gives CASSRGPNEKLFF. The chain combines TRBV18 with TRBJ1-4, with D hard to call. From germline, CDR1 is KGHSH and CDR2 LQKENI. Between the trimmed V and J ends, which lost 6 bases and 5 bases, there was a span of 10 bases. The CDR3 consists of 13 residues. Complete variable domain (other parts from reference TRBV18 and TRBJ1-4): NAGVMQNPRHLVRRRGQEARLRCSPMKGHSHVYWYRQLPEEGLKFMVYLQKENIIDESGMPKERFSAEFPKEGPSILRIQQVVRGDSAAYFCASSRGPNEKLFFGSGTQLSVL.

This sequence joins TRBV25-1 and TRBJ1-5; D is possibly TRBD1 (5 bases). This CDR3 is built from 13 residues. Trimming took 9 bases from V and 4 from J, leaving 13 bases between them. Germline V gene lookup returns CDR1 MGHDK and CDR2 SYGVNS. CDR3 bases: TGTGCCAGTTCCTTTGGGGGTAATCAGCCCCAGCATTTT. This translates into CASSFGGNQPQHF.

V and J are TRBV24-1 and TRBJ1-4; D ambiguous. The V end lost 0 bases, the J end lost 7 bases, and 5 bases lay between the germline ends. The CDR3 is 13 amino acids. The germline V gene has CDR1 KGHDR and CDR2 SFDVKD. CDR3 loop: CATSDLQGEKLFF. CDR3 coding DNA: TGTGCCACCAGTGATTTGCAAGGTGAAAAACTGTTTTTT.

V is TRBV27 and J is TRBJ2-7; unclear D gene. The CDR3 loop spans 11 amino acids. Trimming took 5 bases from V and 7 from J, leaving 9 bases between them. The V gene's germline CDR1 is MNHEY and CDR2 SMNVEV (reference sequence). CDR3 loop: CASSLTVEQYF. CDR3 nucleotide sequence: TGTGCCAGCAGTCTCACGGTAGAGCAGTACTTC.

The chain is built from TRBV6-2 or TRBV6-3 and TRBJ2-7; D assignment may be TRBD1 or TRBD2 (5 bases each). The CDR3 extends over 13 amino acids. V was shortened by 1 base and J by 6 bases, with 10 bases between the two germline ends. CDR1 and CDR2 from the germline V gene are MNHEY and SVGEGT. The CDR3 bases are TGTGCCAGCAGTTACTGGGACCCAGCCGAGCAGTACTTC. Residues: CASSYWDPAEQYF.

The CDR3 bases are TGTGCCAGCAGCTTAGCCCAGGGCGATCAGCCCCAGCATTTT. Translating it yields CASSLAQGDQPQHF. The chain couples TRBV7-9 to TRBJ1-5, with a weak D call TRBD1 (5 bases). Deletions cut 0 bases from V and 5 bases from J, with 8 bases between. The CDR3 runs 14 residues. Germline-derived CDR1 and CDR2 are SEHNR and FQNEAQ (reference sequence). The full variable domain, rest sourced from reference TRBV7-9 and TRBJ1-5, is DTGVSQNPRHKITKRGQNVTFRCDPISEHNRLYWYRQTLGQGPEFLTYFQNEAQLEKSRLLSDRFSAERPKGSFSTLEIQRTEQGDSAMYLCASSLAQGDQPQHFGDGTRLSIL.

This clone was seen just once. This chain connects TRBV7-8 to TRBJ2-7, with D perhaps TRBD2 (5 bases). Germline loops: CDR1 SGHVS, CDR2 FQNEAQ. The length of the CDR3 is 14 residues. V lost 5 bases and J lost 4, with 15 bases in between. The CDR3 DNA reads TGTGCCAGCAGCCCACGCCGAGGGTCTTACGAGCAGTACTTC. This translates into CASSPRRGSYEQYF. Combining the CDR3 with reference TRBV7-8 and TRBJ2-7 gives the whole variable domain GAGVSQSPRYKVAKRGQDVALRCDPISGHVSLFWYQQALGQGPEFLTYFQNEAQLDKSGLPSDRFFAERPEGSVSTLKIQRTQQEDSAVYLCASSPRRGSYEQYFGPGTRLTVT.

The chain uses TRBV5-6 and TRBJ1-6; no firm D call. V lost 4 bases and J lost 8, with 13 bases in between. There are 14 residues in the CDR3. Germline assignment: CDR1 SGHDT and CDR2 YYEEEE. CDR3 nucleotide sequence: TGTGCCAGCAGCGGTGACGGCCTTGATTCACCCCTCCACTTT. This codes for CASSGDGLDSPLHF.

The rearrangement uses TRBV28 and TRBJ2-1; possible D gene TRBD2, 7 bases. V dropped 6 bases and J dropped 0 bases, with 9 bases sitting between them. The length of the CDR3 is 14 residues. Germline V gene data show CDR1 as MDHEN and CDR2 as SYDVKM. The CDR3 is CASRRGASYNEQFF. The CDR3 DNA is TGTGCCAGCAGACGGGGGGCCTCCTACAATGAGCAGTTCTTC.

The chain couples TRBV6-1 to TRBJ2-2; 15 nucleotides align to TRBD2. Unmatched junction bases numbered 6, after V lost 4 bases and J lost 3 bases. The CDR3 runs 18 residues. The germline gives CDR1 MNHNS, CDR2 SASEGT. The CDR3 DNA is TGTGCCAGCAGTGGGACTAGCGGGGGGGCCGGCGACACCGGGGAGCTGTTTTTT. It encodes CASSGTSGGAGDTGELFF.

The chain employs TRBV19 and TRBJ2-7, with 7 bases lining up with TRBD1. Trimming at V came to 1 base and at J to 0 bases, leaving 3 bases not matched to a gene. CDR3 size: 15 residues. The V gene's germline CDR1 is LNHDA and CDR2 SQIVND (reference sequence). Here the CDR3 reads CASSIVRDSSYEQYF. Written as DNA, the CDR3 is TGTGCCAGTAGTATAGTGAGGGACAGCTCCTACGAGCAGTACTTC.

This rearrangement joins TRBV28 to TRBJ2-4; D might be TRBD2 (6 bases). From germline, CDR1 is MDHEN and CDR2 SYDVKM. V was cut by 8 bases and J by 7 bases, with 9 bases left in between. The CDR3 is 11 amino acids. This CDR3 is CASGAGNIQYF. The DNA for the CDR3 is TGTGCCAGCGGGGCGGGGAACATTCAGTACTTC.

The chain is built from TRBV28 and TRBJ2-7; 7 bases align to TRBD2. Trimming removed 8 bases from V and 6 bases from J; junction bases left unmatched: 1. Germline V gene lookup returns CDR1 MDHEN and CDR2 SYDVKM. This CDR3 is built from 10 residues. Written as DNA, the CDR3 is TGTGCCAGCGGGACTACCGAGCAGTACTTC. It is translated as CASGTTEQYF. Complete variable domain (other parts from reference TRBV28 and TRBJ2-7): DVKVTQSSRYLVKRTGEKVFLECVQDMDHENMFWYRQDPGLGLRLIYFSYDVKMKEKGDIPEGYSVSREKKERFSLILESASTNQTSMYLCASGTTEQYFGPGTRLTVT.

The chain combines TRBV7-2 with TRBJ1-1; 7 bases match TRBD1. Germline V lookup: CDR1 SGHTA, CDR2 FQGNSA. This CDR3 has 14 amino acids. V dropped 5 bases and J dropped 3; count of bases not matched to a gene: 6. The CDR3 region has the DNA TGTGCCAGCAGCGGAATGACAGGGTACACTGAAGCTTTCTTT. Its protein is CASSGMTGYTEAFF.

The chain uses TRBV7-2 and TRBJ1-5; TRBD1 matches 7 bases. The CDR3 has 15 residues. Trimming at V came to 5 bases and at J to 8 bases, leaving 12 bases not matched to a gene. Germline V lookup: CDR1 SGHTA, CDR2 FQGNSA. The CDR3 is CASSLAGGGWEPQHF. DNA of the CDR3: TGTGCCAGCAGCCTCGCAGGAGGGGGCTGGGAGCCCCAGCATTTT.

V and J are TRBV28 and TRBJ1-1; perhaps TRBD1 as D (5 bases). Germline CDR1 and CDR2: MDHEN and SYDVKM. Trimming pared 5 bases from V and 7 bases from J, leaving 26 bases between. The CDR3 is 17 amino acids. CDR3 sequence reads: CASSPSPWTPGSGEAFF. CDR3 nucleotide sequence: TGTGCCAGCAGTCCATCCCCTTGGACACCAGGGAGCGGTGAAGCTTTCTTT.

The CDR3 nucleotides read TGTGCCAGCAGCTTAGCATCCCCGACGGGCGGTCGGAAGACCCAGTACTTC. Protein sequence: CASSLASPTGGRKTQYF. The chain is built from TRBV7-6 and TRBJ2-5; no clear D gene. V was shortened by 0 bases and J by 6 bases, with 20 bases between the two germline ends. This CDR3 is built from 17 residues. Germline V CDR1 and CDR2: SGHVS, FNYEAQ.

This chain connects TRBV18 to TRBJ1-3, with D hard to call. The V gene's germline CDR1 is KGHSH and CDR2 LQKENI. CDR3 length equals 14 residues. V shed 10 bases and J shed 0 bases, with 13 bases lying between them. The CDR3 DNA reads as TGTGCCACCACCGAAGGCAACTCTGGAAACACCATATATTTT. It specifies CATTEGNSGNTIYF.

The rearrangement uses TRBV5-4 and TRBJ1-1; 11 bases fit TRBD1. J lost 3 bases, V lost 0 bases, and 1 base had no gene match. This CDR3 has 15 residues. Germline loops: CDR1 SGHNT, CDR2 YYREEE (reference sequence). As DNA, the CDR3 is TGTGCCAGCAGCTTGGGGGGACAGGGGGACACTGAAGCTTTCTTT. This codes for CASSLGGQGDTEAFF.

The chain has TRBV15 and TRBJ2-5, with a possible D match to TRBD1 (5 bases). The CDR3 covers 15 residues. Germline V gene lookup returns CDR1 LNHNV and CDR2 YYDKDF (reference sequence). The germline V and J ends were trimmed by 3 bases and 0 bases, with 11 bases remaining between them. CDR3 region: CATSRKRQNQETQYF. CDR3 coding DNA: TGTGCCACCAGCAGGAAGAGACAGAACCAAGAGACCCAGTACTTC. Looking up the rest from reference TRBV15 and TRBJ2-5 gives the full variable domain: DAMVIQNPRYQVTQFGKPVTLSCSQTLNHNVMYWYQQKSSQAPKLLFHYYDKDFNNEADTPDNFQSRRPNTSFCFLDIRSPGLGDTAMYLCATSRKRQNQETQYFGPGTRLLVL.

The chain employs TRBV18 and TRBJ1-2; 8 bases line up with TRBD1. This CDR3 comprises 15 residues. Trimming removed 4 bases from V and 6 bases from J; junction bases left unmatched: 10. Germline CDR1 is KGHSH and CDR2 is LQKENI. The CDR3 coding sequence is TGTGCCAGCTCACTACAGGACAGGGCTAGGAATGGCTACACCTTC. It encodes CASSLQDRARNGYTF.

V usage is TRBV19 and J usage is TRBJ2-7; 7 nucleotides align to TRBD1. Germline V gene data show CDR1 as LNHDA and CDR2 as SQIVND (reference sequence). CDR3 size: 14 residues. The V gene end was trimmed by 4 bases and the J gene end by 3 bases; junction bases not matched to a gene: 6. This CDR3 reads CASSTTGLLYEQYF. The CDR3 DNA follows: TGTGCCAGTAGTACGACAGGGCTACTCTACGAGCAGTACTTC.

The V call is TRBV5-1, the J call TRBJ1-1, with 7 bases fitting TRBD1. The CDR3 extends over 15 amino acids. J gave up 8 bases and V 3 bases, and 13 bases lay outside the gene matches. The germline V gene has CDR1 SGHRS and CDR2 YFSETQ. The CDR3 loop is CASSYIRGQEIEAFF. The CDR3 nucleotides are TGCGCCAGCAGCTATATTAGGGGGCAGGAGATCGAAGCTTTCTTT.